The present T cell receptor (beta chain) was sequenced within a study of CXCR4 blockade with PD-1 therapy in pancreatic cancer (dated by TCRdb to between 2017 and 2020). Looking at the study overall: The study analyzed resected pancreatic ductal adenocarcinoma using multiplex immunohistochemistry and TCRbeta immunosequencing, along with ex vivo slice culture to test PD-1 and CXCR4 blockade. To assess intratumoral heterogeneity, two geographically distinct regions from each of several tumors were TCR-sequenced. The research as a whole found: Only TCRbeta chains were sequenced, so true antigen-specificity overlap of convergent dominant clones remained unconfirmed pending paired alpha-beta single-cell sequencing. Amino acid clone frequency correlated strongly with the number of distinct nucleotide rearrangements encoding it, suggesting convergent selection by common tumor antigens. Tumors showed clonal expansion, with mean productive clonality about 0.14 versus 0.05 in healthy blood, but clonality did not correlate with survival.

The archived tumor blocks came from patients who had not received neoadjuvant therapy before resection. For the preserved-tissue arm, the study drew on more than 29 surgical resection samples taken from 25 or so pancreatic ductal adenocarcinoma patients who had not been treated previously. For the resection arm, DNA was extracted from ten 5-micron curls of FFPE tumor adjacent to the multiplex immunohistochemistry slide. TCRbeta CDR3 regions were immunosequenced from extracted DNA using the immunoSEQ Assay at Adaptive Biotechnologies. The paper's processing steps were these. To measure the absolute abundance of each unique TCRbeta CDR3, the sequences were collapsed and filtered. Clonality, calculated using only productive in-frame rearrangements, was defined as 1 minus Pielou's evenness. Regional overlap was measured by following the top 100 nucleotide rearrangements across paired samples, and the Morisita index was used to compare paired samples with unrelated samples. Convergence of nucleotide rearrangements onto identical amino acid sequences was assessed with the immunoSEQ Rearrangement Details tool. The table comes from immuneACCESS by way of TCRdb, which keeps in-frame sequences with V and J called. Part of the clones is missing from these tables; in studies checked, under half for an unresolved V gene and the rest for unknown reasons. V and J calls plus clone size are reproduced from that table; the DNA served to infer D and trimming. The sample table shows approximately 17,000 clones, and over 60% are seen once. About 5.9% of the sample is taken by the ten largest.

Worth noting for this clone: The specificity of this receptor is unknown. The junction differs from germline at one of its ends, possibly a read error.

The CDR3 runs 13 residues from the cysteine to the phenylalanine. Only the CDR3 region is kept as DNA, spanning 39 bases read in frame from base 1. CDR1 and CDR2 are drawn from the germline V gene: MNHGY, SAAAGT. The TCR comes from a human donor with pancreatic ductal adenocarcinoma. Rearrangement joined TRBV6-8 to TRBJ1-5; confidence is insufficient to name the D gene. Sample: tumor tissue. CDR3 region: CVSSYTTNQPQHF. The sequenced DNA is TGTGTCAGCAGTTACACGACAAATCAGCCCCAGCATTTT.